The source of this T cell receptor (beta chain) is a study of blood T cell repertoires in COVID-19. Study-wide background: Italy, Spain and the United States were the sources of the convalescent and acute COVID-19 samples. Sample material is recorded as cDNA or gDNA derived from T cells, B-cell-depleted T cells, or PBMCs.

Participants, roughly 18 to 90 years old, spanned 25 or so US areas. Participant-reported clinical history was the basis for cohort assignment. Sequencing was performed with immunoSEQ multiplex PCR; in TCRdb, only in-frame clones are kept and a portion is missing. The profile shows about 440,000 clones, 90% of them singletons. CDR1 MDHEN and CDR2 SYDVKM come from the germline V gene. The CDR3 is 14 amino acids. The germline V and J ends were trimmed by 6 bases and 4 bases, with 15 bases remaining between them. The sequence derives from a man between 18 and 35 years old who had recovered from COVID-19. The chain recombines TRBV28 with TRBJ2-5; tentative D call: TRBD1 (6 bases). Specimen: PBMCs or T cells enriched from blood (not recorded which). The CDR3 DNA reads TGTGCCAGCAGCCCAACCAGGGGTTCAGAGACCCAGTACTTC. Its translation: CASSPTRGSETQYF.